This T cell receptor (beta chain) is from a study of T cells in women clearing cervical HPV infection (dated by TCRdb to 2017 to 2018). With respect to the entire study: The cases were 20 to 25 women with histologically confirmed HPV16-related CIN3 or worse, and 2 of those women had invasive cancers. The 20 to 25 controls were women who cleared a single incident HPV16 infection within 12 months without developing precancer or cancer. Blood from cases was collected at the visit where the lesion was first found, while blood from controls was collected once the infection could no longer be detected. For cases, the median interval between lesion detection and blood sampling was over 130 days, with an interquartile range of roughly 80 to 230 days. Since only a few of the women had HLA typing available, the possibility that HLA type was acting as a confounder could not be ruled out. Nested within Costa Rica's Guanacaste HPV Natural History Study, an exploratory proof-of-principle case-control study compared TCR repertoires across cervical HPV16 outcomes. Cases and controls were matched on age within five years and on year of sample collection. A median age of almost 35 years was observed in cases versus approximately 38 in controls, and no significant differences in baseline characteristics were found. In the parent cohort, 10,049 women aged 18 or older were enrolled in Guanacaste, Costa Rica, during about 1992 to 1994 and then followed for seven years. As quality controls, five blinded duplicates were added to each group, bringing the total to about 60 samples made up of roughly 50 participants and about 10 replicates. Overall study outcomes, separate from this receptor: The cross-sectional design could not show whether associations preceded infection or resulted from it; effector/memory subsets and HPV-specific T cells were not isolated. By combining richness with V gene abundances, random forest classifiers separated cases from controls with an estimated AUC of roughly 0.8. Lower TRBV6-7 relative abundance was observed in cases than in controls (approximately 0.1% versus 0.16%; Bonferroni P = 0.0008). Because the number of T cells in each sample was unknown, differences in richness could reflect differing T-cell content rather than repertoire biology. CIN3+ cases had significantly higher TCR repertoire richness than controls across sequencing depths, but evenness did not differ between the groups.

Every participant had a single incident cervical HPV16 infection, and prevalent HPV16 infections were excluded. Cervical HPV DNA was detected by MY09/MY11 PCR and genotyped by dot-blot hybridization. Roughly 15 mL of heparinized blood was centrifuged, after which the buffy coat was aliquoted, frozen at -30 degrees C, and then stored at -80 degrees C. QIAGEN kits were used to extract genomic DNA from buffy coat specimens. Using the immunoSEQ assay, multiplex PCR amplified TCR beta CDR3 regions from an average of approximately 1,200 ng of genomic DNA per sample. Primer bias was corrected in the assay by using a complete synthetic TCR repertoire to establish an amplification baseline. The amplicons were sequenced on the Illumina platform. The paper's data handling went like this. Sequences were error-corrected by clustering with frequency ratios and a modified nearest-neighbor algorithm and were then analyzed in the immunoSEQ Analyzer with IMGT gene definitions. At each rarefaction depth, TCR richness and evenness were averaged across 20 rarefaction repeats, and samples with fewer sequences than that depth were excluded. V, D and J gene relative abundances were compared between groups with Wilcoxon rank sum tests, applying FDR correction. In the blinded duplicates, the intraclass correlation was around 96% for TCR richness and averaged about 80% across 60 to 70 gene segments. TCRdb took over this immuneACCESS table, retaining in-frame rearrangements with V and J assigned. Such tables are incomplete; in checked studies, under half of the missing clones stem from an unresolved V gene, and the remainder is unexplained. V, J and clone size are taken as reported in that table, and D and trimming were inferred from the DNA itself. In this sample's table one finds roughly 21,000 clones. The ten largest make up 5.5% to 7% of the sample.

A remark on this clone: This receptor's antigen is unknown. The read terminates 3 residues ahead of where the CDR3 ends, so the germline J gene completes it.

Trimming leaves V shorter by 0 bases and J shorter by 8 bases, with the junction holding 10 bases beyond the gene matches. The CDR1 and CDR2 encoded by the germline V gene (reference sequence) are DFQATT and SNEGSKA. Measured from the cysteine to the phenylalanine, the CDR3 is 16 residues long. The CDR3 was read in part: 39 bases, with the frame set at base 1. The receptor was isolated from a woman aged 18-70 years with a cervical HPV16 infection that either progressed to CIN3+ or cleared (not recorded which). Sequenced input: blood buffy coat. Here the chain combines TRBV20-1 and TRBJ2-1, and 10 junctional nucleotides match TRBD2. The CDR3 has the sequence CSARDWEREGTYEQFF. The DNA read from the CDR3 is TGCAGTGCTAGAGATTGGGAGCGGGAGGGGACCTATGAG.